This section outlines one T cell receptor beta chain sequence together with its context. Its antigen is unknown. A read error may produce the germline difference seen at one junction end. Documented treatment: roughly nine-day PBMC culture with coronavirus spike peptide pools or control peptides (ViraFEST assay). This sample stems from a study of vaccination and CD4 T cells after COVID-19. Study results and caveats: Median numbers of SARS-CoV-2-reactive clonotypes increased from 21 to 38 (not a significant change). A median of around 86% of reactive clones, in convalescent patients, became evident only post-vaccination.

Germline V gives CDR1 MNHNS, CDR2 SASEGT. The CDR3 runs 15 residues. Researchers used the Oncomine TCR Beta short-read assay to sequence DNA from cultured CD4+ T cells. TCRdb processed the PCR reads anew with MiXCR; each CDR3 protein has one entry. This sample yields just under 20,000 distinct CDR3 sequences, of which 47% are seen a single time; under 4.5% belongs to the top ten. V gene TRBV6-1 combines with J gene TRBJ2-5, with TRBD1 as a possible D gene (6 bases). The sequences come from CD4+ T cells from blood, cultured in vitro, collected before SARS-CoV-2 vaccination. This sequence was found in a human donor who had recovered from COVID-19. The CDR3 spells CASSEGQPGQEIQYF. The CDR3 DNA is TGTGCCAGCAGCGAAGGACAGCCGGGCCAAGAGATCCAGTACTTC.